The sequence of this TCR beta chain was determined in a study of blood T cell repertoires in COVID-19. The table lists this clone with a few counts. Authors' processing steps: The authors estimated nucleated cell counts from reference gene primer amplification. The method was immunoSEQ multiplex PCR; TCRdb's version includes in-frame clones alone and lacks a portion of them. V and J calls and clone size are as listed in that table; D and trimming were resolved from the DNA. The data contain roughly 330,000 clones, over 80% of them singletons. Participant age was about 18 to 89 years, and participants resided in approximately 24 US areas. Participant-given clinical history determined each cohort assignment. Recovered participants had two consecutive negative NP/OP PCR tests, healthcare professional clearance, or symptom resolution. Germline CDR1 reads SGHRS; CDR2 reads YFSETQ. The J segment lost 4 bases and the V segment lost 5 bases, leaving 8 bases of the junction unmatched. The CDR3 contains 14 residues.

This clonotype originated in a man aged 25-45 years who had recovered from COVID-19. The genes are TRBV5-1 and TRBJ2-7; TRBD1 aligns across 8 bases. Material: PBMCs or T cells enriched from blood (not recorded which). This CDR3 reads CASRAGGANYEQYF. The CDR3 region has the DNA TGCGCCAGCAGGGCAGGGGGCGCGAATTACGAGCAGTACTTC. The complete variable domain, with remaining parts taken from reference TRBV5-1 and TRBJ2-7, reads KAGVTQTPRYLIKTRGQQVTLSCSPISGHRSVSWYQQTPGQGLQFLFEYFSETQRNKGNFPGRFSGRQFSNSRSEMNVSTLELGDSALYLCASRAGGANYEQYFGPGTRLTVT.